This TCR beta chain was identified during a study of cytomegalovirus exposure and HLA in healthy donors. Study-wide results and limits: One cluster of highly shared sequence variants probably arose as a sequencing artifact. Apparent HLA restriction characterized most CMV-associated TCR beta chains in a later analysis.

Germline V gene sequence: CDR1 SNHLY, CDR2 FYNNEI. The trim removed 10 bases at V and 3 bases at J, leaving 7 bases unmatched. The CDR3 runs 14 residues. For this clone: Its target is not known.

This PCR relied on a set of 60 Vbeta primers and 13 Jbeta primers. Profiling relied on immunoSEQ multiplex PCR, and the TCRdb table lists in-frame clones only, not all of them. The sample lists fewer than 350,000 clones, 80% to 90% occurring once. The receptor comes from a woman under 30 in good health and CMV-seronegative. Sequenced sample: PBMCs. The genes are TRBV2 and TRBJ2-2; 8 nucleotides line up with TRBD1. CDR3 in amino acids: CATLSTGDTGELFF. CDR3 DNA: TGTGCCACCTTGTCGACAGGGGACACCGGGGAGCTGTTTTTT.